The 24 T cell receptor beta chains below all came from one sample that was sequenced in a study of blood T cell repertoires in COVID-19. Assay used: immunoSEQ multiplex PCR; TCRdb lists only in-frame clones, some missing. There are about 48,000 clones in the sample; 85% to 90% occur only once, and less than 3% lies in the top ten. The specimen sequenced was peripheral blood. All receptors derive from a woman older than 75 with COVID-19, enrolled during active disease.

The chain uses TRBV27 and TRBJ1-1; D perhaps matches TRBD1 (5 bases). Trimming left V 3 bases short and J 1 base short, with 15 bases between. The CDR3 extends over 16 amino acids. CDR1 is MNHEY and CDR2 is SMNVEV in the germline V gene (reference sequence). CDR3 coding DNA: TGTGCCAGCAGTTTTGGGGGACTCTGGCGGAACACTGAAGCTTTCTTT. Protein product: CASSFGGLWRNTEAFF.

This clone was observed a single time. This chain links TRBV5-1 with TRBJ2-3; no clear D gene. The V end was cut by 2 bases, the J end by 0 bases, with 7 bases between. In germline, CDR1 is SGHRS, CDR2 YFSETQ. The CDR3 has 14 residues. CDR3 sequence: CASSLARSTDTQYF. In DNA, the CDR3 is TGCGCCAGCAGCTTAGCGAGGAGCACAGATACGCAGTATTTT.

The chain recombines TRBV7-2 with TRBJ1-3; D is unresolved. There are 17 residues in the CDR3. Looked up from germline, CDR1 is SGHTA and CDR2 is FQGNSA. Trimming cost V 0 bases and J 3 bases, with 15 bases left between them. The CDR3 DNA sequence: TGTGCCAGCAGCTTAGCTCCGGCGGGGAGCTTTGGAAACACCATATATTTT. Its translation is CASSLAPAGSFGNTIYF.

V is TRBV4-2 and J is TRBJ2-4, with 8 bases fitting TRBD2. Germline lookup yields CDR1 LGHNA and CDR2 YNFKEQ. V shed 1 base and J 6 bases; nucleotides not matched to a gene: 11. The CDR3 consists of 17 residues. The CDR3 DNA sequence: TGTGCCAGCAGCCAAGCTCTAGCGGGCAGAGGAAGAAACATTCAGTACTTC. Its protein product is CASSQALAGRGRNIQYF.

The chain is built from TRBV15 and TRBJ2-2, with D perhaps matching TRBD1 (6 bases). From germline, CDR1 is LNHNV and CDR2 YYDKDF (reference sequence). The CDR3 has 14 residues. Trimming took off 0 bases at V and 6 bases at J, with 8 bases between the two ends. Here the CDR3 reads CATSRDGGPGELFF. CDR3 coding DNA: TGTGCCACCAGCAGAGATGGGGGCCCCGGGGAGCTGTTTTTT.

This clone has just one count. The chain joins TRBV20-1 to TRBJ2-1; 8 nucleotides align to TRBD1. Germline assignment: CDR1 DFQATT and CDR2 SNEGSKA (reference sequence). CDR3 size: 11 residues. The J segment lost 16 bases and the V segment lost 1 base, leaving 6 bases of the junction unmatched. CDR3 sequence (DNA): TGCAGTGCTAGAGGCCAGGGGGCGGGATTCTTC. It codes for CSARGQGAGFF.

As regards this clone: One junction end does not reproduce the germline sequence, and a read error may be involved. The genes are TRBV13 and TRBJ1-2; D perhaps matches TRBD1 (5 bases). Germline V gene sequence: CDR1 PRHDT, CDR2 FYEKMQ (reference sequence). The CDR3 contains 13 residues. The CDR3, as DNA: TGTGCCAGCAGTTTAGAGGGGAACTATGGCTACACCTTC. Translated: CASSLEGNYGYTF.

This sequence joins TRBV19 and TRBJ1-1, with D uncertain. This CDR3 is built from 12 residues. Germline CDR1 LNHDA, CDR2 SQIVND (reference sequence). V dropped 5 bases and J dropped 4 bases, with 8 bases sitting between them. The CDR3 loop is CASSPSGTEAFF. CDR3 DNA sequence: TGTGCCAGTAGTCCCAGCGGCACTGAAGCTTTCTTT.

The CDR3 DNA reads TGTGCCACCAGTGACCCTATAGCGGGGGCCTACAATGAGCAGTTCTTC. Its translation is CATSDPIAGAYNEQFF. V and J are TRBV24-1 and TRBJ2-1, with 9 nucleotides matching TRBD2. V shed 4 bases and J 2 bases; nucleotides not matched to a gene: 5. The CDR3 consists of 16 residues. Germline CDR1 and CDR2: KGHDR and SFDVKD.

The chain couples TRBV12-3 or TRBV12-4 to TRBJ2-5, with no clear D. CDR3 length: 13 residues. The ends were cut back, 5 bases at V and 3 bases at J, with 10 bases in the middle. The CDR3 nucleotides are TGTGCCAGCAGTCTCCCTATAGAAGAGACCCAGTACTTC. The encoded protein is CASSLPIEETQYF.

The chain couples TRBV11-3 to TRBJ1-1; D is undetermined. Germline CDR1 SGHNT, CDR2 YENEEA. The CDR3 covers 13 residues. Trimming took 1 base from V and 1 from J, leaving 4 bases between them. CDR3 sequence: CASSLGRNTEAFF. As DNA, the CDR3 is TGTGCCAGCAGCTTAGGCAGGAACACTGAAGCTTTCTTT.

There are a few counts of this clone. The rearrangement uses TRBV5-1 and TRBJ2-1; 14 positions agree with TRBD2. V lost 3 bases to trimming and J lost 8 bases; unmatched junction nucleotides: 4. The CDR3 totals 15 residues. The V gene's germline CDR1 is SGHRS and CDR2 YFSETQ. The CDR3 reads CASSSGTSGSYEQFF. The CDR3 DNA follows: TGCGCCAGCAGCTCGGGGACTAGCGGGAGTTATGAGCAGTTCTTC.

J is TRBJ1-3 and V is TRBV19; D is ambiguous. V was trimmed by 6 bases and J by 4 bases, leaving 16 bases between them. Germline CDR1 and CDR2: LNHDA and SQIVND (reference sequence). There are 15 residues in the CDR3. The CDR3 spells CASRSLGGGGNTIYF. CDR3 in DNA: TGTGCCAGTAGATCCTTGGGAGGAGGCGGAAACACCATATATTTT.

The chain employs TRBV9 and TRBJ2-2; TRBD2 might be the D (7 bases). Trimming shortened V by 2 bases and J by 5 bases, and 13 bases separated the two germline ends. The CDR3 is made up of 15 amino acids. CDR1 is SGDLS and CDR2 is YYNGEE in the germline V gene. The CDR3: CASSVTGGLTGELFF. The CDR3 nucleotides read TGTGCCAGCAGCGTGACCGGGGGGCTTACCGGGGAGCTGTTTTTT.

This rearrangement joins TRBV3-1 (or the pseudogene TRBV3-2) to TRBJ2-1; 12 bases align to TRBD2. From germline, CDR1 is LGHDT and CDR2 YNNKEL (reference sequence). The CDR3 is 15 amino acids. J lost 6 bases, V lost 4 bases, and 4 bases had no gene match. This CDR3 is CASSRLAGGLNEQFF. The CDR3 DNA reads as TGTGCCAGCAGCCGCCTAGCGGGGGGGCTCAATGAGCAGTTCTTC.

This chain links TRBV2 with TRBJ1-2, with D possibly matching TRBD1 (5 bases). V lost 6 bases and J 4 bases, leaving 18 bases between the germline ends. Germline V gene sequence: CDR1 SNHLY, CDR2 FYNNEI. CDR3 length equals 15 residues. The CDR3: CASRPGTSVLYGYTF. In DNA, the CDR3 is TGTGCCAGCAGACCGGGGACTTCGGTCCTCTATGGCTACACCTTC. Looking up the rest from reference TRBV2 and TRBJ1-2 gives the full variable domain: EPEVTQTPSHQVTQMGQEVILRCVPISNHLYFYWYRQILGQKVEFLVSFYNNEISEKSEIFDDQFSVERPDGSNFTLKIRSTKLEDSAMYFCASRPGTSVLYGYTFGSGTRLTVV.

The genes are TRBV6-5 and TRBJ1-3; unclear D gene. CDR3 length: 13 amino acids. V lost 6 bases and J lost 1, with 7 bases in between. The germline V gene encodes CDR1 MNHEY and CDR2 SVGAGI. As DNA, the CDR3 is TGTGCCAGCAGCCCCAGGTCTGGAAACACCATATATTTT. This sequence encodes CASSPRSGNTIYF.

This chain joins TRBV10-1 and TRBJ1-1, with TRBD1 matching over 9 bases. The CDR3 is 14 amino acids. CDR1 is WNHNN and CDR2 is SYGVQD in the germline V gene (reference sequence). V lost 8 bases to trimming and J lost 10 bases; unmatched junction nucleotides: 14. Here the CDR3 reads CASGPGTGIGGAFF. The CDR3, as DNA: TGCGCCAGCGGCCCCGGGACAGGGATCGGAGGAGCTTTCTTT.

The chain joins TRBV7-3 to TRBJ2-7; a possible D gene is TRBD1 (6 bases). The CDR3 is 16 amino acids. The ends were cut back, 5 bases at V and 1 base at J, with 18 bases in the middle. Germline CDR1 and CDR2: SGHTA and FQGTGA. CDR3 protein: CASSPRGGGPSYEQYF. DNA of the CDR3: TGTGCCAGCAGCCCCCGGGGTGGGGGCCCTTCCTACGAGCAGTACTTC.

This clone is a singleton in its sample. V gene TRBV7-8 combines with J gene TRBJ1-3; D is uncertain. The CDR3 is 14 residues long. From germline, CDR1 is SGHVS and CDR2 FQNEAQ. V was trimmed by 7 bases and J by 0 bases, leaving 10 bases between them. The CDR3 DNA follows: TGTGCCAGCATGATACATGGCTCTGGAAACACCATATATTTT. Its protein product is CASMIHGSGNTIYF. The entire variable domain, with the rest obtained from reference TRBV7-8 and TRBJ1-3, is as follows: GAGVSQSPRYKVAKRGQDVALRCDPISGHVSLFWYQQALGQGPEFLTYFQNEAQLDKSGLPSDRFFAERPEGSVSTLKIQRTQQEDSAVYLCASMIHGSGNTIYFGEGSWLTVV.

The chain carries TRBV6-4 and TRBJ1-6; no definite D call. Germline CDR1 is MRHNA and CDR2 is SNTAGT. This CDR3 has 13 amino acids. Deletions cut 8 bases from V and 5 bases from J, with 10 bases between. CDR3 residues: CASGEDDNSPLHF. CDR3 coding DNA: TGTGCCAGCGGGGAGGATGATAATTCACCCCTCCACTTT.

The V gene is TRBV7-2, the J gene TRBJ1-1; D unresolved. In germline, CDR1 is SGHTA, CDR2 FQGNSA. V dropped 1 base and J dropped 2 bases, with 8 bases sitting between them. CDR3 length: 14 residues. The CDR3 spells CASSLEFRNTEAFF. Here the CDR3 DNA reads TGTGCCAGCAGCTTAGAATTCAGAAACACTGAAGCTTTCTTT.

The chain recombines TRBV19 with TRBJ1-1; the match to TRBD1 covers 7 bases. V was pared by 0 bases and J by 0 bases, with 1 base of the junction left unmatched. This CDR3 has 15 amino acids. CDR1 LNHDA and CDR2 SQIVND come from the germline V gene (reference sequence). The DNA of the CDR3 is TGTGCCAGTAGTATAGATCAGGGGGTGAACACTGAAGCTTTCTTT. Residues: CASSIDQGVNTEAFF.

The rearrangement links TRBV19 to TRBJ1-2; D uncertain. The CDR3 has 15 residues. The germline CDR1 and CDR2 sequences are LNHDA and SQIVND (reference sequence). Deletions cut 1 base from V and 2 bases from J, with 11 bases between. In nucleotides, the CDR3 is TGTGCCAGTAGTATAGGGAGCGATACCAACTATGGCTACACCTTC. This codes for CASSIGSDTNYGYTF.